This T cell receptor beta chain is from a study of shared clonotypes between healthy human individuals (TCRdb year 2020). A note on the overall study: The cohort included a few men and a couple of women between 18 and 49 years of age. Between about 0.9 and 10 billion PBMCs per donor were obtained by leukapheresis. For each donor, three plates each were used for CD4 naive and CD4 memory, two plates were used for CD8 naive, and one plate was used for CD8 memory. To estimate repertoire size and how much clonotype sharing occurs between individuals, the study deeply sequenced the blood TCR repertoires of about five healthy adults. Libraries were prepared and TCR repertoires were sequenced by different laboratories using diverse techniques, in order to increase sequencing depth and limit assay-specific biases. The full study reports these points: Clonotypes shared by all four sorted-subset donors showed higher generation probabilities than non-shared clonotypes. Pairwise subsampling indicated that sequencing depth was expected to affect the degree of clonotype sharing among donors. Rarefaction of sorted-subset datasets indicated incomplete sequencing despite the large sequencing depth. The genetic and exposure-history diversity represented was limited by the small number of donors. Sampling was restricted to blood, and TCR repertoires in tissues likely differ from the TCR repertoires found in blood. Estimated clonotype richness was generally larger for naive than for memory subsets. Across four donors, 5% to 6% of naive CD4, approximately 3.6% of naive CD8, 2.3% of memory CD4, and 0.3% to 0.45% of memory CD8 clonotypes were shared.

TCR CDR3 regions were amplified from genomic DNA by multiplex PCR using the deep immunoSEQ assay. Extracted genomic DNA from each cell subset was spread evenly across all wells of several immunoSEQ 96-well plates, with each plate serving as a replicate. For sorted subsets, about 200 ng genomic DNA, equal to tens of thousands of T cell genomes, was loaded into each replicate PCR. Purified libraries were quantified with a Qubit 3.0 fluorometer, sized on a Bioanalyzer 2100, and re-quantified with the KAPA Library Quantification kit. A separate single-read 150-cycle Illumina NextSeq 550 flow cell was used to sequence each immunoSEQ 96-well plate. From the authors' description of their analysis: Because the immunoSEQ output held only junctional sequences and lacked quality scores, the filtering could not match the filtering applied to full-length reads. Sequences were annotated with PyIR, a Python wrapper for IgBLAST v1.9, using IMGT germline references to assign V/J genes and CDR3. Reads with weak V/J assignments (E-value above 1e-6), missing CDR3, stop codons, out-of-frame junctions, or ambiguous translated residues were removed. A V3J clonotype was defined by an identical inferred V gene, J gene, and CDR3 amino acid sequence. Percentage overlap between repertoires was calculated by dividing the number of shared unique clonotypes by the size of the smaller repertoire. Three approaches were used to assess repertoire richness: RTK rarefaction, the Chao1 estimator, and Recon v2.1 estimates of unobserved clonotypes. Generation probabilities for all TCRbeta clonotypes obtained by the gDNA method from a handful of donors were computed using OLGA. Entries here come from immuneACCESS through TCRdb and include only in-frame sequences with V and J called. Some clones fail to appear in such tables; in the studies checked, an unresolved V gene covers under half of the shortfall, and the cause of the remainder is unknown. D and trimming come from the DNA, and the V and J calls and clone size come from that table. A total of about 2 million clones appear in this sample, 95% of them only once. Under 0.15% of the sample comes from the top ten.

Concerning this clone itself: Its binding antigen is unknown. Base qualities are not provided; no much larger clone lies one nucleotide away. In the same sample, other DNA sequences code for this CDR3.

Healthy HIV-negative adults with no recently reported acute infections or vaccinations were included as donors. Every donor was a Caucasian adult residing in Nashville, Tennessee, USA. CD4+ T cells were enriched through magnetic negative selection, after which naive cells were positively selected on CD45RA and the remaining negative fraction served as the memory subset. Blood was obtained by leukapheresis, after which PBMCs were separated by Ficoll-Histopaque density gradient centrifugation and cryopreserved in liquid nitrogen vapor phase. Analytical flow cytometry was used to check the purity and quantity of every magnetically sorted T cell population. Genomic DNA was isolated from each sorted fraction and quantified by UV absorbance on a Nanodrop 2000c. Counted from cysteine to phenylalanine, this CDR3 has 12 amino acids. Of all the DNA, just the CDR3 is kept, 36 bases in frame from base 1. A distance of 7 bases separates the germline ends of V and J, which lose 4 bases and 7 bases respectively. The germline V gene provides CDR1 MDHEN and CDR2 SYDVKM.

Source material: naive CD4+ T cells sorted from blood. Per the publication, the cell subset or site label means: CD45RA+ positively selected. This receptor was taken from a young man in good health. In this chain, TRBV28 is recombined with TRBJ1-4; the D segment cannot be called with confidence. CDR3 sequence: CASSWVGEKLFF. The base sequence is TGTGCCAGCAGTTGGGTGGGTGAAAAACTGTTTTTT. The variable domain in full, with residues beyond the CDR3 obtained from the reference TRBV28 and TRBJ1-4 genes, is DVKVTQSSRYLVKRTGEKVFLECVQDMDHENMFWYRQDPGLGLRLIYFSYDVKMKEKGDIPEGYSVSREKKERFSLILESASTNQTSMYLCASSWVGEKLFFGSGTQLSVL.